This T cell receptor beta chain was sequenced during a study of identical twins. Study conclusions and caveats: With beta out-of-frame sequences, excess sharing by twins was weaker. Modelling underestimated the level of out-of-frame TCR alpha sharing observed in monozygotic twins.

From the 5' RACE reads, TCRdb called clonotypes with MiXCR, one entry per CDR3 protein. This table has 200,000 to 300,000 distinct CDR3 sequences, 5.5% to 7% appearing once. In its sample, this clonotype was seen a few times. Its antigen is undetermined. The CDR3 loop spans 14 amino acids. V was clipped by 4 bases and J by 4 bases; unmatched bases: 4. Germline values: CDR1 SGHDT, CDR2 YYEEEE. This sample also belongs to another study, concerning yellow fever vaccine responses in identical twins.

The sequencing sample was made of memory (CD45RO+) T cells sorted from blood. The genes are TRBV5-6 and TRBJ2-2, with 7 nucleotides matching TRBD1. The sequence was collected from a young woman in good health. DNA for the CDR3: TGTGCCAGCAGCACGGGACAGACCACCGGGGAGCTGTTTTTT. Its translation: CASSTGQTTGELFF.